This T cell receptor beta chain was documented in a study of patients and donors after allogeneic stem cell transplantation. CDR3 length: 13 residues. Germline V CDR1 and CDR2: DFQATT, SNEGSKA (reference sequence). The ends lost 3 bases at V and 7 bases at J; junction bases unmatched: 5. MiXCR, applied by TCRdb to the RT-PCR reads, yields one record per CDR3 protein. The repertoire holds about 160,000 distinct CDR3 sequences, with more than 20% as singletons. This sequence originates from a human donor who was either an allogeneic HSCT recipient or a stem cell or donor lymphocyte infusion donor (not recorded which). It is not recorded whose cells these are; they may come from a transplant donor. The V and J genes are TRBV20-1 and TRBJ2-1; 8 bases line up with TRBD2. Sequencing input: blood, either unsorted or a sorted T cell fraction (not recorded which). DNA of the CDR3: TGCAGTGCTAGTGGAGCGGGGGAAAATGAGCAGTTCTTC. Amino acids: CSASGAGENEQFF.